This T cell receptor (beta chain) originates from a study of T cells in Graves' hyperthyroidism and ophthalmopathy. Study findings and constraints: Among thyroid clonotypes expanded above 0.001, most also appeared in blood. The model predicted ophthalmopathy a median approximately six months before onset.

This clonotype showed up many times. Its cognate antigen is unknown. The source material, RNA transcripts, was used to amplify TCR beta CDR3 regions. A first-round RT-PCR of the TCR CDR3 used the HTBI primer set. One entry per CDR3 protein results from TCRdb running MiXCR on the multiplex PCR reads. The sample contains about 540,000 distinct CDR3 sequences, just over 45% of which appear only once. The CDR3 totals 15 residues. Germline-derived CDR1 and CDR2 are PRHDT and FYEKMQ (reference sequence). V lost 3 bases to trimming and J lost 0 bases, with 6 bases between them. This TCR was recovered from a woman between 18 and 30 years old with Graves' hyperthyroidism. This chain joins TRBV13 and TRBJ1-6; D not certain. Sequenced sample: peripheral blood or thyroid tissue (not recorded which). The CDR3 region is CASSFESSYNSPLHF. CDR3 DNA: TGTGCCAGCAGCTTCGAGAGCTCCTATAATTCACCCCTCCACTTT. The full variable domain, rest sourced from reference TRBV13 and TRBJ1-6, is AAGVIQSPRHLIKEKRETATLKCYPIPRHDTVYWYQQGPGQDPQFLISFYEKMQSDKGSIPDRFSAQQFSDYHSELNMSSLELGDSALYFCASSFESSYNSPLHFGNGTRLTVT.